This T cell receptor (beta chain) was documented in a study of T cell clonotyping in hematopoietic cell transplantation. For the study at large: Pretransplant recipient samples were taken after cytoreduction.

Time point noted: recipient sample about 28 days before transplant, after cytoreduction. Blood collection times were about day -28 and days 30, 100, 180 posttransplant. Using immunoSEQ multiplex PCR, the repertoire was profiled, and TCRdb retains in-frame clones only, with some absent. The table shows under 45,000 clones, with about 95% occurring only once. In germline, CDR1 is SGHRS, CDR2 YFSETQ. CDR3 length equals 16 residues. Between the trimmed V and J ends, which lost 2 bases and 0 bases, there was a span of 15 bases. Study results and limitations: Recipient TCR diversity dropped after transplant; expanded clonotypes rose from day 30 to 180. Higher Inverse Simpson Index values in graft donor and pretransplant recipient predicted broader posttransplant TCR diversity.

As to this clone: Antigen specificity is unknown.

The sequences come from peripheral blood mononuclear cells, collected before stem cell transplant. This clonotype originated in a man aged 40-49 years with chronic myeloid leukemia. Some clones in this sample may be carry-over from other donors' samples. The chain is built from TRBV5-1 and TRBJ2-7; perhaps TRBD2 as D (5 bases). CDR3 in amino acids: CASSLGPTRASYEQYF. The CDR3 DNA reads TGCGCCAGCAGCTTAGGGCCGACGAGGGCCTCCTACGAGCAGTACTTC. The full variable domain, its missing parts supplied by reference TRBV5-1 and TRBJ2-7, is KAGVTQTPRYLIKTRGQQVTLSCSPISGHRSVSWYQQTPGQGLQFLFEYFSETQRNKGNFPGRFSGRQFSNSRSEMNVSTLELGDSALYLCASSLGPTRASYEQYFGPGTRLTVT.